This TCR beta chain derives from a study of monozygotic twins with inflammatory bowel disease. Broader study findings: IBD patients, compared with healthy twins, shared fewer clonotypes with others (especially with disease activity). For repertoire similarity, concordant twins did not differ from discordant twins, possibly because power was limited.

As for this clonotype: Its target is not known.

TCR libraries each used approximately 4,000 ng of total RNA. Eight reactions per sample, run separately, yielded cDNA. From its re-call of the 5' RACE reads, TCRdb lists each CDR3 protein once, without DNA. This table holds 170,000 or so distinct CDR3 sequences. The CDR3 is made up of 15 amino acids. The chain links TRBV12-3 or TRBV12-4 to TRBJ2-1; TCRdb selects TRBD1, and the lack of DNA leaves this call unchecked. This TCR came from a human donor with ulcerative colitis or Crohn's disease, or a healthy co-twin of an affected twin (not recorded which). The sequenced sample was blood. The CDR3 here is CASSFARGRYNEQFF.